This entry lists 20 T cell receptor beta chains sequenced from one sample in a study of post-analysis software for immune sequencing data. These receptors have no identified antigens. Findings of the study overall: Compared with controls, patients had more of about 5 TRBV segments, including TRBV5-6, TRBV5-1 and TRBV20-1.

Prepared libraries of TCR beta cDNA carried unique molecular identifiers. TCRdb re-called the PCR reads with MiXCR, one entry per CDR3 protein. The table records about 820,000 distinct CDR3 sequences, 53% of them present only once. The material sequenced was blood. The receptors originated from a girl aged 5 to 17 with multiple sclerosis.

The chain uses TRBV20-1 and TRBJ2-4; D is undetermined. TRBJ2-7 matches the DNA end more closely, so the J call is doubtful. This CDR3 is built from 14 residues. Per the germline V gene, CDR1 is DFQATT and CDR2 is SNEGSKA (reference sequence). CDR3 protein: CSARDSRTVYEQYF. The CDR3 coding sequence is TGCAGTGCTAGAGATTCCAGAACGGTCTACGAGCAGTACTTC.

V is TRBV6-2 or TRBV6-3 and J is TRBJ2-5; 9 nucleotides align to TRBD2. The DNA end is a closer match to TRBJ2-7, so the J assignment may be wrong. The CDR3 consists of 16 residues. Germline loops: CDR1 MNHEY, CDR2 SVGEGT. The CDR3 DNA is TGTGCCAGCTTCGTCGTCGGGACTAGCAGGAAATACGAGCAGTACTTC. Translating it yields CASFVVGTSRKYEQYF.

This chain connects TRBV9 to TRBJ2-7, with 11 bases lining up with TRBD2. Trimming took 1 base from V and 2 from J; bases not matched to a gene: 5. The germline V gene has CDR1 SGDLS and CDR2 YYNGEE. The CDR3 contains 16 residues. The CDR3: CASSVSGTSGTYEQYF. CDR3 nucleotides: TGTGCCAGCAGCGTATCCGGGACTAGCGGTACCTACGAGCAGTACTTC.

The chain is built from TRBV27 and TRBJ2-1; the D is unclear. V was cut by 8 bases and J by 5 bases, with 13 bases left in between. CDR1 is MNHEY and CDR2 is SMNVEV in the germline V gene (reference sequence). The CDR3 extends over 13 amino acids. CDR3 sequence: CASSVDPHNEQFF. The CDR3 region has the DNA TGTGCCAGCTCGGTAGACCCTCACAATGAGCAGTTCTTC.

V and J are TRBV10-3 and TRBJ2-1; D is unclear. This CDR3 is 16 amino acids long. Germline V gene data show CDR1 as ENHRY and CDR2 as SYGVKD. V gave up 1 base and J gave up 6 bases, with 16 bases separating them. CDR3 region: CAISEYQALASNEQFF. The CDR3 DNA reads TGTGCCATCAGTGAGTATCAGGCCCTCGCGAGCAATGAGCAGTTCTTC.

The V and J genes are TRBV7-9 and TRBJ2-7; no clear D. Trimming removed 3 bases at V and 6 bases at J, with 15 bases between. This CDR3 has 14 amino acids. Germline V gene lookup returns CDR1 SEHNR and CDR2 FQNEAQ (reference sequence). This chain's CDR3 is CASSLAPRSREQYF. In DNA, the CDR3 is TGTGCCAGCAGCTTGGCCCCCAGGAGCCGCGAGCAGTACTTC.

The CDR3 here is CASRSLFSSTDTQYF. CDR3 bases: TGTGCCAGCAGGTCTCTTTTTTCCTCCACAGATACGCAGTATTTT. The chain has TRBV6-6 and TRBJ2-3; no reliable D call. V was clipped by 6 bases and J by 2 bases, with 15 bases between them. Germline lookup yields CDR1 MNHNY and CDR2 SVGAGI (reference sequence). CDR3 size: 15 residues.

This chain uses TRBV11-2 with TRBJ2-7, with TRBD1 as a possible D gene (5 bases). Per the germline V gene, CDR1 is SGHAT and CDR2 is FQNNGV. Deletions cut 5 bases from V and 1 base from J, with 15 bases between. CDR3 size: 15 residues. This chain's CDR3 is CASSLQGVGSYEQYF. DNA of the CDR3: TGTGCCAGCAGCCTACAAGGGGTGGGATCCTACGAGCAGTACTTC.

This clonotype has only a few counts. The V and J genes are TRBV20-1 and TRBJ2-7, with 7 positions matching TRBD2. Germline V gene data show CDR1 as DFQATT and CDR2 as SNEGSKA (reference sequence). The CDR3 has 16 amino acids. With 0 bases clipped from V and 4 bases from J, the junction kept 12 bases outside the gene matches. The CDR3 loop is CSARDLGGTVIYEQYF. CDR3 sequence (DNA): TGCAGTGCTAGAGACTTGGGGGGGACTGTTATTTACGAGCAGTACTTC.

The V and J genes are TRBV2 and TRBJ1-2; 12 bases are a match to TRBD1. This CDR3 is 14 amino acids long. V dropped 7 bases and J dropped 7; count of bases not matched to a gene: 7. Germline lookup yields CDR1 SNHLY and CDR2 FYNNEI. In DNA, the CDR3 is TGTGCCAGCACCCAGGGGACAGGGGGCTCTGGCTACACCTTC. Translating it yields CASTQGTGGSGYTF. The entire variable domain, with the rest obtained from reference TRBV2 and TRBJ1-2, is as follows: EPEVTQTPSHQVTQMGQEVILRCVPISNHLYFYWYRQILGQKVEFLVSFYNNEISEKSEIFDDQFSVERPDGSNFTLKIRSTKLEDSAMYFCASTQGTGGSGYTFGSGTRLTVV.

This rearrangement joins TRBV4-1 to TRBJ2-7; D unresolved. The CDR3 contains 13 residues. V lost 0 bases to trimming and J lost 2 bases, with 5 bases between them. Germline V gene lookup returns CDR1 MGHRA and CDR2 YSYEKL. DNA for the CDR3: TGCGCCAGCAGCCAAGAGCCTCCCTACGAGCAGTACTTC. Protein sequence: CASSQEPPYEQYF.

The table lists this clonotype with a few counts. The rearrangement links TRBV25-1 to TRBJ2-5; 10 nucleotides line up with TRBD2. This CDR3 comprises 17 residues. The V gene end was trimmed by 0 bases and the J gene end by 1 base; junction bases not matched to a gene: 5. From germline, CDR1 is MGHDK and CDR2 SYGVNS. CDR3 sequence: CASSEYMGLASQETQYF. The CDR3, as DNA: TGTGCCAGCAGTGAATATATGGGACTAGCGTCCCAAGAGACCCAGTACTTC.

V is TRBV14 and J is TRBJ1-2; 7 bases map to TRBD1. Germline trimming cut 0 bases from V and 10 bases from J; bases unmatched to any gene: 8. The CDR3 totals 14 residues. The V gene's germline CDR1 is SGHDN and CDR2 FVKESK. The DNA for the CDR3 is TGTGCCAGCAGCCAAGATATCGACAGGGAGGACTACACCTTC. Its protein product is CASSQDIDREDYTF.

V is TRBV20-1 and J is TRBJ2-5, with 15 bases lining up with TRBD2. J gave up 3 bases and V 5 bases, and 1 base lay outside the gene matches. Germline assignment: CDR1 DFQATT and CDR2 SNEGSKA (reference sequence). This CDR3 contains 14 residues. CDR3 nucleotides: TGCAGTGCTGGACTAGCGGGGGGGAAAGAGACCCAGTACTTC. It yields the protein CSAGLAGGKETQYF.

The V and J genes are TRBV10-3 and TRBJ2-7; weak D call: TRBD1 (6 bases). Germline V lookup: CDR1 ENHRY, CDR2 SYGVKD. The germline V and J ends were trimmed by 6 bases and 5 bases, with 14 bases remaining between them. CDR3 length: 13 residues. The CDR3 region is CAIREEQGDEQYF. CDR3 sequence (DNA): TGTGCCATCAGAGAAGAACAGGGAGACGAGCAGTACTTC.

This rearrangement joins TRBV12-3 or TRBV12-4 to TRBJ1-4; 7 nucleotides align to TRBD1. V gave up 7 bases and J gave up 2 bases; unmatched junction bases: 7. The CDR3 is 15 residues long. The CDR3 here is CASTKQQGTNEKLFF. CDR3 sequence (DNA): TGTGCCAGCACCAAGCAACAGGGGACTAATGAAAAACTGTTTTTT.

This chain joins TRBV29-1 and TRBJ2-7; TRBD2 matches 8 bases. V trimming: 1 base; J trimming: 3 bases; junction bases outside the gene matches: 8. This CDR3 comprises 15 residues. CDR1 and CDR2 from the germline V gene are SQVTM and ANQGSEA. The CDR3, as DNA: TGCAGCGTTGAAGGCGAGGTAGCGGGACTCTACGAGCAGTACTTC. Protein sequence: CSVEGEVAGLYEQYF.

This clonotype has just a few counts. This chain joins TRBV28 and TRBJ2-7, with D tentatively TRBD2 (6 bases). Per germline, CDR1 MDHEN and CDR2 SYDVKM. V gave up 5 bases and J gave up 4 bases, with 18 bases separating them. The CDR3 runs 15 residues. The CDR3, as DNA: TGTGCCAGCAGTGGGGAGGTACCCAGAGGGTACGAGCAGTACTTC. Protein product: CASSGEVPRGYEQYF.

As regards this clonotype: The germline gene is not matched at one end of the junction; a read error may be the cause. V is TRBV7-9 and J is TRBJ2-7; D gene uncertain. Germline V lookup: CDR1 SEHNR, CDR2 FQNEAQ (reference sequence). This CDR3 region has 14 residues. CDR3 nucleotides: TGTGCCAGCAGTTTAGTGGGTTCTCCCTACGAGCAGTACTTC. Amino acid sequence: CASSLVGSPYEQYF. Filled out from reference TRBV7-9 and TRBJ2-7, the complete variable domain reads DTGVSQNPRHKITKRGQNVTFRCDPISEHNRLYWYRQTLGQGPEFLTYFQNEAQLEKSRLLSDRFSAERPKGSFSTLEIQRTEQGDSAMYLCASSLVGSPYEQYFGPGTRLTVT.

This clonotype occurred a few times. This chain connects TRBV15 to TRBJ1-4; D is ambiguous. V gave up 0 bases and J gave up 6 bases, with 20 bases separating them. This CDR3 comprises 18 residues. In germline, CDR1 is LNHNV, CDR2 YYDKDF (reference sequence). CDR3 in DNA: TGTGCCACCAGCAGAGATAGTCAGAGGGTGAGGCTTGATGAAAAACTGTTTTTT. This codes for CATSRDSQRVRLDEKLFF.